The clone carrying this TCR beta chain was seen once. This specimen comes from a study of technical replicates of blood from several donors. V trimming: 3 bases; J trimming: 2 bases; junction bases outside the gene matches: 1. CDR3 size: 14 residues. CDR1 is SGHRS, CDR2 YFSETQ, per germline. The method was immunoSEQ multiplex PCR; TCRdb's version includes in-frame clones alone and lacks a portion of them. Seen here are about 81,000 clones, about 96% observed once, and the top ten hold around 0.2%. Sequenced: T cells isolated from PBMCs. The source of this sequence is a human donor in good health. The V gene is TRBV5-1, the J gene TRBJ1-3; 8 positions agree with TRBD1. The CDR3 DNA reads TGCGCCAGCAGCTCGGACAGGGCTGGAAACACCATATATTTT. Amino acid sequence: CASSSDRAGNTIYF. Based on the CDR3 plus reference TRBV5-1 and TRBJ1-3, the full variable domain is KAGVTQTPRYLIKTRGQQVTLSCSPISGHRSVSWYQQTPGQGLQFLFEYFSETQRNKGNFPGRFSGRQFSNSRSEMNVSTLELGDSALYLCASSSDRAGNTIYFGEGSWLTVV.